This T cell receptor (beta chain) was identified in a study of technical replicates of blood from several donors. Germline V CDR1 and CDR2: SGHRS, YFSETQ. Trimming stripped 4 bases from V and 0 bases from J, with 14 bases between. The CDR3 consists of 16 residues. Profiling relied on immunoSEQ multiplex PCR, and the TCRdb table lists in-frame clones only, not all of them. The sample includes 84,000 or so clones, about 94% seen only once; the top ten take approximately 0.24%. The sequenced material came from T cells isolated from PBMCs. This receptor was identified in a human donor in good health. V gene TRBV5-1 combines with J gene TRBJ2-1; tentative D call: TRBD2 (6 bases). CDR3 region: CASSPIGAGSYNEQFF. The CDR3 nucleotides read TGCGCCAGCAGCCCTATTGGAGCGGGCTCCTACAATGAGCAGTTCTTC.